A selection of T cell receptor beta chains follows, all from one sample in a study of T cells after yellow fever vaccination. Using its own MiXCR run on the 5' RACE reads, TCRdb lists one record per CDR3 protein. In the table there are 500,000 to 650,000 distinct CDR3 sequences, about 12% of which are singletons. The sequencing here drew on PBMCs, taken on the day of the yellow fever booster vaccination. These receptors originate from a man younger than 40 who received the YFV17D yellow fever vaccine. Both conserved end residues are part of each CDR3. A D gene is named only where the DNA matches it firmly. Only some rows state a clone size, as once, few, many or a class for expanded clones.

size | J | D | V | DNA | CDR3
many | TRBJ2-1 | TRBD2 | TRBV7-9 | TGTGCCAGCAGCTTTCTCAGCGGGAACTACAATGAGCAGTTCTTC | CASSFLSGNYNEQFF
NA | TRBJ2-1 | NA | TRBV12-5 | TGTGCTAGTGGACTGCCCTACAATGAGCAGTTCTTC | CASGLPYNEQFF
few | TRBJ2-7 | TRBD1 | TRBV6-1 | TGTGCCAGCACACCCGGGACAGGGGTGTACGAGCAGTACTTC | CASTPGTGVYEQYF
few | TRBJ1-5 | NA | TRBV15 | TGTGCCACCAGAACCGGGACGGTCGGCCAGCCCCAGCATTTT | CATRTGTVGQPQHF
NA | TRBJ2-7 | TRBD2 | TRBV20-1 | TGCAGTGCTAGAGGGGTGCGGGAGCTGTCCTACGAGCAGTACTTC | CSARGVRELSYEQYF
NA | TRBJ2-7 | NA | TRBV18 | TGTGCCAGCTCTCAAAGGGGCACAACCTACGAGCAGTACTTC | CASSQRGTTYEQYF
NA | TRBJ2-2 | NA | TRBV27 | TGTGCCAGCACCAGAACAGGGTCCGGGGAGCTGTTTTTT | CASTRTGSGELFF
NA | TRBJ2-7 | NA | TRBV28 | TGTGCCAGCAGTTTAGGCAGGGCGATGGGTAGCGAGCAGTACTTC | CASSLGRAMGSEQYF
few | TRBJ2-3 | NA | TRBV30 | TGTGCCTGGAGTGTAGGACTCGACCGTAGCACAGATACGCAGTATTTT | CAWSVGLDRSTDTQYF
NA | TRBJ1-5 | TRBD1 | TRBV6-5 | TGTGCCAGCAGTTTGCCGGGACAGGGGCGGAACAATCAGCCCCAGCATTTT | CASSLPGQGRNNQPQHF
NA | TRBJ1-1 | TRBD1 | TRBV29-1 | TGCAGCGCGAATGGGGGGACAGGGAGAATGAACACTGAAGCTTTCTTT | CSANGGTGRMNTEAFF
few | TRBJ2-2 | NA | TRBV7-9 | TGTGCCAGCAGCTTCGGAGTTGTGAGCACCGGGGAGCTGTTTTTT | CASSFGVVSTGELFF
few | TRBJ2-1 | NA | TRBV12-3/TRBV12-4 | TGTGCCAGCAGGGGGCCCCGGAATGAGCAGTTCTTC | CASRGPRNEQFF
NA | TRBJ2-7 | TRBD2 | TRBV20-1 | TGCAGTGCCCCTATCAGCGGGGCAACCTACGAGCAGTACTTC | CSAPISGATYEQYF
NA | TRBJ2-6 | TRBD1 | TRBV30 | TGTGCCTGGAGGGACAGGGGGCGCTTTGGGGCCAACGTCCTGACTTTC | CAWRDRGRFGANVLTF
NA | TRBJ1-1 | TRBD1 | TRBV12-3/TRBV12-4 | TGTGCCAGCAGTTTGCGGACAGGGAGCATGAACACTGAAGCTTTCTTT | CASSLRTGSMNTEAFF
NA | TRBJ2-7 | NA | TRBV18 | TGTGCCAGCTCACCAGGCGCGACAGCTATCTACGAGCAGTACTTC | CASSPGATAIYEQYF
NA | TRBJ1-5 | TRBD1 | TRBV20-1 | TGCAGTGCTAGACCATCGGGGACAGTCAATCAGCCCCAGCATTTT | CSARPSGTVNQPQHF
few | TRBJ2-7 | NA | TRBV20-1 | TGCAGTGCTAGAGAGGCAGGCGAGTCCTACGAGCAGTACTTC | CSAREAGESYEQYF
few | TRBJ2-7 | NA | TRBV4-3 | TGCGCCAGCAGCCAATTCTTCGGGGCCACCTACGAGCAGTACTTC | CASSQFFGATYEQYF
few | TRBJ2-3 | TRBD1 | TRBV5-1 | TGCGCCAGCAGCTTGAACAGGGGCGCAGATACGCAGTATTTT | CASSLNRGADTQYF
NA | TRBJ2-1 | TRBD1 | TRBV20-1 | TGCAGTGCTAGCCGAGGACAGGGGGCTCGGGTTGAGCAGTTCTTC | CSASRGQGARVEQFF
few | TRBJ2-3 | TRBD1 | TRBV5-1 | TGCGCCAGCAGCACCGGGACAGGGGGGGGCACAGATACGCAGTATTTT | CASSTGTGGGTDTQYF
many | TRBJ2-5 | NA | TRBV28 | TGTGCCAGCAGTTTCCCCCTCCAAGAGACCCAGTACTTC | CASSFPLQETQYF
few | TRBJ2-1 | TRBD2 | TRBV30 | TGTGCCTGGAGTGTAGGGGGGACTAGCGGGAATGAGCAGTTCTTC | CAWSVGGTSGNEQFF
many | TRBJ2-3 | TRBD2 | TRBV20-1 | TGCAGTGCCCCAACTAGCGGGAGTACAGATACGCAGTATTTT | CSAPTSGSTDTQYF
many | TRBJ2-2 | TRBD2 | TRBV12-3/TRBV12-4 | TGTGCCAGCAGTCCACGGGGGGACACCGGGGAGCTGTTTTTT | CASSPRGDTGELFF
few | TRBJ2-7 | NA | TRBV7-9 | TGTGCCAGCAGCTTAGGAAGGGGGGGGAGTCAATCCTACGAGCAGTACTTC | CASSLGRGGSQSYEQYF